This TCR beta chain is from a study of regulatory T cells in long-lasting Graves disease (dated by TCRdb to the early 2020s). Regarding the complete study: Antithyroid drugs had been taken for less than 3 months by newly diagnosed Graves' disease patients. Peripheral blood TCR sequencing and RNA sequencing compared persistent Graves' disease patients with newly diagnosed Graves' disease patients. The study took place in China and was registered as a clinical trial. TCR sequencing covered about 13 persistent and approximately 20 newly diagnosed Graves' disease patients, some 33 samples in total.

The time point label, read with the paper, signifies: newly diagnosed GD, antithyroid drugs for less than 3 months. RNA was extracted from PBMCs in TRIzol for both TCR sequencing and RNA sequencing. The diagnosis of Graves' disease followed American Thyroid Association guidelines. Patients for the study were recruited at an endocrinology department in Xi'an, China. Each patient gave approximately 8.8 milliliters of peripheral blood, collected in an EDTA anticoagulant tube. PBMCs were isolated by Ficoll Paque Plus density gradient separation without further T cell sorting. An Agilent 2100 Bioanalyzer and agarose gel were used to check RNA quality, while a NanoDrop 2000 measured RNA concentration. The CDR3, cysteine through phenylalanine, is 13 amino acids long. The entry retains the CDR3 DNA only, 39 bases that are in frame from base 1. CDR1 SGHNT and CDR2 YYREEE are derived from the germline V gene (reference sequence). Between the V and J ends, shortened by 3 bases and 1 base respectively, the junction contains 5 bases.

Remarks on this clonotype: What antigen it recognizes has not been identified. Per-base qualities were not stored, and no clone one base away is much larger.

Broad study findings and their caveats: Persistent patients shared more public clonotypes among themselves (around 2,500) than newly diagnosed patients did (approximately 970). Only the TCR beta chain was sequenced and analyzed. Because the primary lesion, thyroid tissue, could not be accessed, the study looked at peripheral blood alone. As a limitation, the authors acknowledged that the small sample size may reduce accuracy. Preferential use of TRBV28, TRBJ1-2 and TRBJ2-5 was observed in persistent disease, whereas TRBV20-1 and TRBJ2-1 were favored in newly diagnosed disease. Persistent Graves' disease patients showed lower TCR Shannon entropy and fewer highly expanded clones than newly diagnosed patients, suggesting clonal expansion.

The library relied on multiplex PCR. Sequencing instrument: Illumina HiSeq 4000. CDR3 regions were amplified by Arm-PCR with iRepertoire HTBI primers to construct TCR beta libraries. Before sequencing, the PCR products underwent gel purification. The source study handled its data this way. Across samples, 62 TRBV and 13 to 15 TRBJ segments were identified and used for gene usage analysis of CDR3 amino acid clonotypes. COPE and FqMerger were used to merge filtered high-quality paired reads into contigs. BLAST was used to align contigs to IMGT TRBV, TRBD and TRBJ reference genes, and CDR3 was defined according to IMGT. Clonotypes above 0.1% frequency were classified as highly expanded clones. Repertoire diversity was measured by Shannon entropy, and V-J evenness by the Gini coefficient. Public clonotypes were defined as clonotypes shared by more than one individual. TCRdb applied fastp at Q25 and MiXCR to the public reads, then kept only in-frame beta chains. Rows with one shared CDR3 protein collapse into an entry with the most common genes and DNA. The authors' filters were not applied to this entry. Recorded for this sample are hundreds of thousands of distinct CDR3 sequences; 15% to 20% of them occurred a single time. The biggest ten clones account for 25% to 30% of the sample.

These data were also filed under a second study, of T cells in Graves' hyperthyroidism and ophthalmopathy. The other study reports the following: A patient counted as having stable Graves' hyperthyroidism if no progression to ophthalmopathy occurred over 18 months of follow-up. The hyperthyroidism patients were between 18 and 65 years old and newly diagnosed, with a disease duration of less than 2 months. Exclusion was applied to patients with uncontrolled infections, other autoimmune diseases, pregnancy or lactation. Diagnoses were established on the basis of clinical symptoms, serum thyroxine and TRAb, thyroid ultrasound, and orbital computed tomography. The first round of RT-PCR for the TCR CDR3 was performed with the HTBI primer set and the Qiagen OneStep RT-PCR kit. Most expanded thyroid clonotypes (frequency above 0.001) were also detected in blood, suggesting blood repertoires may reflect thyroid immune responses. In cross-validation, a model built on a 13 V-J signature told ophthalmopathy apart from stable hyperthyroidism with less than 90% sensitivity and about 81% specificity, and in testing the same model reached 80%/75%. In validation, the model predicted progression to ophthalmopathy with roughly 66% sensitivity and over 72% specificity, a median of 6.5 months before onset. A discovery cohort of roughly 100 patients, 43 with Graves' ophthalmopathy and 55 to 65 with stable Graves' hyperthyroidism, was used to find distinguishing TCR V-J signatures. Whether ophthalmopathy could be predicted prospectively was tested in an independent validation cohort made up of under 20 hyperthyroidism patients plus 17 patients who later progressed to ophthalmopathy. The 95 to 100 discovery patients were randomly split 7:3 into training and test sets. In addition, the study compared T-cell repertoires in thyroid tissue and in blood from roughly six Graves' hyperthyroidism patients. After blood sampling, hyperthyroidism patients were treated with methimazole at a starting dose of 30 mg daily, and ophthalmopathy patients were treated with high-dose intravenous methylprednisolone. A second multiplex PCR round built the libraries, followed by size selection and purification. The libraries were sequenced on an Illumina HiSeq2000 using paired-end 100 bp reads. SOAPnuke was used to process the raw data, with reads discarded if the reads contained adapters or uncalled bases, had a mean Phred below 15, or lacked an exact constant-primer or identifier match. COPE v1.2.5 was used to merge the high-quality paired reads, and each unique nucleotide sequence was defined as a clonotype. MiTCR v1.1 was used to align clonotypes to the IMGT TRBV, TRBD and TRBJ reference segments. The analysis included only V-J combinations with a frequency above 0.0001, which together covered more than 99% of the repertoires. A TCS score was defined as the ratio of F50 (clonal expansion) to E x V (chaos), with BLOSUM62-based TCRdist applied between CDR3 peptides within each V-J. Welch's t-statistics and random forest reduced fewer than 550 V-J features to about 13, which were used in a naive Bayes classifier (R e1071). Sample size was not statistically predetermined, and blinding of investigators to group allocation was not performed. The paper describes TCR Vbeta CDR3 sequencing of around 140 peripheral blood samples, made up of fewer than 50 ophthalmopathy patients, 70 to 75 hyperthyroidism patients and 17 progressor patients.

The chain is made from TRBV5-4 and TRBJ2-1; the D segment cannot be called with confidence. The sequenced sample was peripheral blood mononuclear cells (PBMCs), obtained at new diagnosis, from a patient treated with antithyroid drugs. This sequence originates from a man in his forties with Graves disease. Donor details come from another sample of the same person, matched by shared clones. CDR3 loop: CASSSRSYNEQFF. The DNA is as follows: TGTGCCAGCAGCTCCCGGTCCTACAATGAGCAGTTCTTC. The entire variable domain, with the stretches around the CDR3 drawn from the reference TRBV5-4 and TRBJ2-1 proteins, is ETGVTQSPTHLIKTRGQQVTLRCSSQSGHNTVSWYQQALGQGPQFIFQYYREEENGRGNFPPRFSGLQFPNYSSELNVNALELDDSALYLCASSSRSYNEQFFGPGTRLTVL.